The source of this TCR beta chain is a study of regulatory T cells in long-lasting Graves disease. Assembly of TCR beta libraries relied on iRepertoire HTBI primers together with Arm-PCR of CDR3 regions. In the study's own analysis: Across the samples, identification revealed 55 to 75 TRBV and more than twelve TRBJ segments. A single record per CDR3 protein comes from TCRdb applying MiXCR to the multiplex PCR reads. The V and J calls and clone size are TCRdb's, not the authors'. There are approximately 300,000 distinct CDR3 sequences in the sample; 18% occur only once, and around 36% lies in the top ten. Study results and limitations: When disease was persistent, TRBV28, TRBJ1-2 and TRBJ2-5 were the favored segments.

The CDR3 has 15 residues. Trimming took off 1 base at V and 5 bases at J, with 12 bases between the two ends. Germline assignment: CDR1 MDHEN and CDR2 SYDVKM. Time point reported: newly diagnosed GD, antithyroid drugs for less than 3 months. The TCR library was made from RNA that had been extracted from PBMCs in TRIzol. Staff took around 9 milliliters of peripheral blood and put it into EDTA tubes. This clonotype was seen many times. What it binds is not known. The gene calls are TRBV28 and TRBJ1-5, with D perhaps matching TRBD1 (5 bases). The TCR sequence derives from a female donor with Graves disease. This specimen consisted of peripheral blood mononuclear cells (PBMCs), obtained at new diagnosis, from a patient treated with antithyroid drugs. The CDR3 bases are TGTGCCAGCAGTTTATATCCAGGGCGGGATCAGCCCCAGCATTTT. Amino acids: CASSLYPGRDQPQHF.